One sample yielded the 13 T cell receptor beta chains listed below, sequenced in a study of cytomegalovirus exposure and HLA in healthy donors (dated by TCRdb to the late 2010s). The library was built by means of the immunoSEQ multiplex PCR assay. For the multiplex PCR, a mixture combining 60 forward primers for TCR Vbeta segments and 13 reverse primers for TCR Jbeta segments was used. Here the immuneACCESS table is served through TCRdb, limited to in-frame sequences with V and J called. Missing clones are a known gap in these copies; in checked studies unresolved V genes cover under half, and the rest lacks a known reason. In this sample the table shows roughly 140,000 clones, roughly 85% of which occur a single time. About 1.7% of the sample is held by the ten biggest clonotypes. Sequencing input: PBMCs. All receptors come from a woman aged 30 to 39 in good health and CMV-seronegative.

V gene TRBV6-1 combines with J gene TRBJ1-1, with D tentatively TRBD1 (5 bases). Trimming shortened V by 10 bases and J by 6 bases, and 18 bases separated the two germline ends. The CDR3 is 13 residues long. The germline V gene has CDR1 MNHNS and CDR2 SASEGT. CDR3 protein: CATTTLGGAEAFF. CDR3 DNA: TGTGCCACAACCACCCTGGGGGGGGCTGAAGCTTTCTTT.

The chain recombines TRBV25-1 with TRBJ2-7; possible D gene TRBD2, 6 bases. Germline CDR1 reads MGHDK; CDR2 reads SYGVNS. Trimming took 4 bases from V and 7 from J, leaving 17 bases between them. The CDR3 runs 14 residues. The DNA for the CDR3 is TGTGCCAGCAGTGGCCTTGGGCGGGGTAGGGAGCAGTACTTC. Translating it yields CASSGLGRGREQYF.

A few counts support this clone. This chain uses TRBV19 with TRBJ2-1; tentative D call: TRBD2 (6 bases). The germline V gene has CDR1 LNHDA and CDR2 SQIVND (reference sequence). The CDR3 totals 15 residues. V shed 3 bases and J shed 5 bases, with 14 bases lying between them. The CDR3 region is CASSIRGFGNNEQFF. The CDR3 DNA follows: TGTGCCAGTAGTATCCGGGGGTTCGGGAACAATGAGCAGTTCTTC. The entire variable domain, with the rest obtained from reference TRBV19 and TRBJ2-1, is as follows: DGGITQSPKYLFRKEGQNVTLSCEQNLNHDAMYWYRQDPGQGLRLIYYSQIVNDFQKGDIAEGYSVSREKKESFPLTVTSAQKNPTAFYLCASSIRGFGNNEQFFGPGTRLTVL.

This clone was observed a single time. V and J are TRBV5-1 and TRBJ2-2; D ambiguous. Germline values: CDR1 SGHRS, CDR2 YFSETQ. CDR3 length equals 15 residues. V lost 2 bases, J lost 1 base, and 9 bases lay in between. The CDR3 DNA is TGCGCCAGCAGCTTCGCACAAATGAACACCGGGGAGCTGTTTTTT. It codes for CASSFAQMNTGELFF.

The V gene is TRBV18, the J gene TRBJ1-5; D is unresolved. This CDR3 comprises 14 residues. Germline values: CDR1 KGHSH, CDR2 LQKENI. The V end was cut by 5 bases, the J end by 0 bases, with 8 bases between. In nucleotides, the CDR3 is TGTGCCAGCTCAGAACAGAGTAGCAATCAGCCCCAGCATTTT. Its translation: CASSEQSSNQPQHF.

V is TRBV5-1 and J is TRBJ2-3; TRBD2 agrees at 10 bases. CDR3 size: 15 residues. Germline V CDR1 and CDR2: SGHRS, YFSETQ. The trim removed 3 bases at V and 3 bases at J, leaving 4 bases unmatched. The CDR3 nucleotides are TGCGCCAGCAGCTCCGGGACTAGCGAGACAGATACGCAGTATTTT. Translating it yields CASSSGTSETDTQYF.

The rearrangement uses TRBV7-2 and TRBJ1-4; TRBD1 might be the D (5 bases). The CDR3 runs to 13 residues. Trimming left V 4 bases short and J 10 bases short, with 13 bases between. The germline CDR1 and CDR2 sequences are SGHTA and FQGNSA. CDR3 bases: TGTGCCAGCAGCTCCGGAACGGGGGTAAAACTGTTTTTT. Translating it yields CASSSGTGVKLFF.

This clone was recorded once. J is TRBJ2-6 and V is TRBV7-2, with TRBD1 as a possible D gene (5 bases). This CDR3 comprises 15 residues. Germline CDR1 reads SGHTA; CDR2 reads FQGNSA. Trimming shortened V by 5 bases and J by 0 bases, and 8 bases separated the two germline ends. CDR3 sequence reads: CASSPRVSGANVLTF. Written as DNA, the CDR3 is TGTGCCAGCAGCCCCAGGGTCTCTGGGGCCAACGTCCTGACTTTC.

This chain joins TRBV7-9 and TRBJ2-1; weak D call: TRBD1 (5 bases). V was clipped by 5 bases and J by 4 bases, with 9 bases between them. Germline V CDR1 and CDR2: SEHNR, FQNEAQ (reference sequence). This CDR3 is built from 13 residues. CDR3 DNA sequence: TGTGCCAGCAGCATGGACAAGTACAATGAGCAGTTCTTC. As protein: CASSMDKYNEQFF. The variable domain in full, completed from reference TRBV7-9 and TRBJ2-1, reads DTGVSQNPRHKITKRGQNVTFRCDPISEHNRLYWYRQTLGQGPEFLTYFQNEAQLEKSRLLSDRFSAERPKGSFSTLEIQRTEQGDSAMYLCASSMDKYNEQFFGPGTRLTVL.

J is TRBJ2-2 and V is TRBV7-3; the D gene is possibly TRBD1 (6 bases). V lost 6 bases to trimming and J lost 3 bases, with 20 bases between them. CDR3 length: 17 residues. Per the germline V gene, CDR1 is SGHTA and CDR2 is FQGTGA. CDR3 sequence (DNA): TGTGCCAGCAGTTTAGTTTGGGGGACACAAGACACCGGGGAGCTGTTTTTT. Its protein is CASSLVWGTQDTGELFF. Based on the CDR3 plus reference TRBV7-3 and TRBJ2-2, the full variable domain is GAGVSQTPSNKVTEKGKYVELRCDPISGHTALYWYRQSLGQGPEFLIYFQGTGAADDSGLPNDRFFAVRPEGSVSTLKIQRTERGDSAVYLCASSLVWGTQDTGELFFGEGSRLTVL.

The V gene is TRBV18, the J gene TRBJ2-7; the match to TRBD1 covers 9 bases. Germline loops: CDR1 KGHSH, CDR2 LQKENI. The V segment lost 3 bases and the J segment 6 bases; nucleotides outside the gene matches: 12. This CDR3 is built from 16 residues. CDR3 region: CASSPGVGQGGPEQYF. DNA of the CDR3: TGTGCCAGCTCACCTGGGGTGGGACAGGGAGGCCCCGAGCAGTACTTC.

V is TRBV27 and J is TRBJ1-5, with 7 bases matching TRBD1. Germline CDR1 and CDR2: MNHEY and SMNVEV (reference sequence). Trimming took 2 bases from V and 7 from J; bases not matched to a gene: 2. The CDR3 loop spans 13 amino acids. The CDR3 region is CASSLAGGQPQHF. In nucleotides, the CDR3 is TGTGCCAGCAGTTTAGCAGGGGGGCAGCCCCAGCATTTT.

The chain carries TRBV7-2 and TRBJ1-5; possibly TRBD1 for D (6 bases). The CDR3 loop spans 15 amino acids. From germline, CDR1 is SGHTA and CDR2 FQGNSA. The V end was cut by 0 bases, the J end by 3 bases, with 9 bases between. The CDR3 nucleotides are TGTGCCAGCAGCTTAGCTCAGGGGTTCAATCAGCCCCAGCATTTT. Translating it yields CASSLAQGFNQPQHF.